A selection of T cell receptor beta chains follows, all from one sample in a study of regulatory T cells in long-lasting Graves disease. TCRdb reprocessed the multiplex PCR reads with MiXCR, giving one entry per CDR3 protein. The data contain about 400,000 distinct CDR3 sequences, around 15% of them singletons. The sample was peripheral blood mononuclear cells (PBMCs), taken at new diagnosis, from a patient treated with antithyroid drugs. The receptors here all came from a female donor with Graves disease. Both conserved end residues are part of each CDR3. The order of the fields is V gene, D gene, CDR3 protein. A D gene is named only where the DNA matches it firmly.

>TRBV20-1|NA
CSARGTTGLSHNEQFF
>TRBV6-2/TRBV6-3|NA
CASSFSESVSGNTIYF
>TRBV27|NA
CASSLLGDHNEQFF
>TRBV9|NA
CASSVDRSTDTQYF
>TRBV12-3/TRBV12-4|NA
CASSLLAAVNTEAFF
>TRBV3-1|NA
CASSSVGSYTF
>TRBV10-3|TRBD1
CAISAGTGQETQYF
>TRBV27|NA
CASSRVNTGELFF
>TRBV6-2/TRBV6-3|NA
CASSYTARSYNEQFF
>TRBV5-1|TRBD1
CASSPEGAGTDTQYF
>TRBV2|NA
CASSASSTPDTQYF
>TRBV14|TRBD1
CASSQRDRWGTEAFF
>TRBV18|NA
CASSPDSYSNQPQHF
>TRBV7-2|NA
CASSLEWTSYNEQFF
>TRBV12-5|NA
CASGFSLLDTQYF
>TRBV12-5|TRBD1
CASGLTGDQPQHF
>TRBV4-1|NA
CASSPGENEQFF
>TRBV7-3|NA
CASSLTRSDTQYF
>TRBV20-1|TRBD2
CSARDTLAGGYEQYF
>TRBV24-1|NA
CATSDSDRLYGYTF
>TRBV4-1|NA
CASSQEFQWSLHF
>TRBV15|NA
CATSRDLSTEQMNTEAFF
>TRBV29-1|NA
CSVAEDTGELFF
>TRBV28|NA
CASRRGEQGVDEQYF
>TRBV6-5|NA
CASSYSGSEKLFF
>TRBV18|NA
CASSPGMGISPLHF
>TRBV2|NA
CASAHVEGHLF
>TRBV7-9|NA
CASSPTGLNYGYTF
>TRBV6-1|NA
CASALNNQPQHF
>TRBV20-1|TRBD2
CSARDPRTSGSAEQFF
>TRBV7-2|NA
CASSFLAHEQYF
>TRBV24-1|NA
CATSDDRLETQYF
>TRBV12-3/TRBV12-4|NA
CASRQVTYNEQFF
>TRBV15|NA
CATSRRGLTSNQPQHF
>TRBV7-9|NA
CATGWDGPGDTQYF
>TRBV7-9|NA
CASRAYERVGTEAFF
>TRBV6-1|TRBD1
CASSRGRAGSSYNEQFF
>TRBV28|NA
CASSLFDSRTDTQYF
>TRBV6-2/TRBV6-3|TRBD2
CASSYGGRALETQYF
>TRBV6-2/TRBV6-3|NA
CASEDRETIDTQYF
>TRBV18|TRBD1
CASSWDRGRGYTF
>TRBV6-2/TRBV6-3|TRBD1
CASSEIGQGKWPKHF
>TRBV11-2|NA
CASSLAELFTDTQYF
>TRBV3-1|TRBD2
CASSQSSGGRETQYF
>TRBV12-3/TRBV12-4|NA
CASSFPGGEGNTIYF
>TRBV11-2|NA
CASSSPPRDTEAFF
>TRBV6-1|TRBD2
CASRGLAGFSYEQYF
>TRBV4-2|TRBD2
CTSSQGTSGGPFSYEQYF